The source of this T cell receptor beta chain is a study of cytomegalovirus exposure and HLA in healthy donors. V gave up 5 bases and J gave up 1 base, with 9 bases separating them. Germline V gives CDR1 LNHDA, CDR2 SQIVND (reference sequence). The CDR3 length is 13 residues. The PCR used 60 Vbeta and 13 Jbeta primers. Sequencing was performed with immunoSEQ multiplex PCR; in TCRdb, only in-frame clones are kept and a portion is missing. The repertoire holds about 89,000 clones, 75% to 90% seen once, with approximately 7.4% in the top ten. The sequenced material came from PBMCs. This chain links TRBV19 with TRBJ2-7; a possible D gene is TRBD1 (7 bases). The origin of this receptor is a man aged 35 to 55 in good health and CMV-seropositive. CDR3 loop: CASSAGQSYEQYF. The CDR3 region has the DNA TGTGCCAGTAGTGCGGGACAGTCCTACGAGCAGTACTTC.